This T cell receptor (beta chain) was sequenced for a study of identical twins. V lost 0 bases to trimming and J lost 10 bases; unmatched junction nucleotides: 12. Germline V gene sequence: CDR1 MGHRA, CDR2 YSYEKL. This CDR3 is 18 amino acids long. cDNA molecules carried unique molecular identifiers, and template switching added a universal primer site. Using its own MiXCR run on the 5' RACE reads, TCRdb lists one record per CDR3 protein. Here the sample spans around 370,000 distinct CDR3 sequences, roughly 9% being singletons. This clonotype was counted at least ten times. The chain has TRBV4-1 and TRBJ2-1; 13 positions match TRBD2. The receptor comes from a woman in her forties or fifties in good health. The sample consisted of naive T cells sorted from blood. The chain's CDR3 is CASSQERGGLAGAWEQFF. For the CDR3, the DNA is TGCGCCAGCAGCCAAGAGAGGGGAGGACTAGCGGGAGCATGGGAGCAGTTCTTC.